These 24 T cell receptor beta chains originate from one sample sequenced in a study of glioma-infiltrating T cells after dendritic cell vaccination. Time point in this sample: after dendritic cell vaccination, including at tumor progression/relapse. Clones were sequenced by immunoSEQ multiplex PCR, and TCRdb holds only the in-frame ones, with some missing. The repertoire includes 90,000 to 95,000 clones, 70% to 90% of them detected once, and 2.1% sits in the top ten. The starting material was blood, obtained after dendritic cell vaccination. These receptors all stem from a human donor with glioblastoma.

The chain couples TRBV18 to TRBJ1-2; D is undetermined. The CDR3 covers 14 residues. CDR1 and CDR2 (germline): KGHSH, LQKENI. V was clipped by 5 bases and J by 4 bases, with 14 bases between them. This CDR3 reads CASSTAGLSYGYTF. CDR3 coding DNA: TGTGCCAGCTCAACCGCAGGTCTTAGCTATGGCTACACCTTC. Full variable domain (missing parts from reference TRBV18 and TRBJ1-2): NAGVMQNPRHLVRRRGQEARLRCSPMKGHSHVYWYRQLPEEGLKFMVYLQKENIIDESGMPKERFSAEFPKEGPSILRIQQVVRGDSAAYFCASSTAGLSYGYTFGSGTRLTVV.

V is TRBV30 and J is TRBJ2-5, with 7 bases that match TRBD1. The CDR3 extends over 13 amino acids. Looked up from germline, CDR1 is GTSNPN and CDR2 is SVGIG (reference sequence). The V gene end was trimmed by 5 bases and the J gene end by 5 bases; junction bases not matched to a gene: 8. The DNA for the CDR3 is TGTGCCTGGCAACAGGGGAAGGGGGAGACCCAGTACTTC. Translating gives CAWQQGKGETQYF.

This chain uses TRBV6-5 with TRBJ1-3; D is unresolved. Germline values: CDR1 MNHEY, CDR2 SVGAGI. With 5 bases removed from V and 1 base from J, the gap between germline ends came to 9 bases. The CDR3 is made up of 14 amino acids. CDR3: CASSESGSGNTIYF. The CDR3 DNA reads TGTGCCAGCAGTGAATCGGGGTCTGGAAACACCATATATTTT.

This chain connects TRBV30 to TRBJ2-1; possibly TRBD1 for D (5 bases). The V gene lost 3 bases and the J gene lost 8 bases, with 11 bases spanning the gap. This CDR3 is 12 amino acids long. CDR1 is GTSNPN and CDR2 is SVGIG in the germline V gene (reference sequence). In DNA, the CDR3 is TGTGCCTGGAGCCGTAGGGGTGATGAGCAGTTCTTC. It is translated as CAWSRRGDEQFF.

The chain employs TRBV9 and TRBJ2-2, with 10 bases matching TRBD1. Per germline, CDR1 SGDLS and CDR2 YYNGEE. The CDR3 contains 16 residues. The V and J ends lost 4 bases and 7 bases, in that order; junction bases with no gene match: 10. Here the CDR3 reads CASSSGQGKEIGELFF. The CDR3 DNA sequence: TGTGCCAGCAGCTCGGGACAGGGGAAGGAGATCGGGGAGCTGTTTTTT.

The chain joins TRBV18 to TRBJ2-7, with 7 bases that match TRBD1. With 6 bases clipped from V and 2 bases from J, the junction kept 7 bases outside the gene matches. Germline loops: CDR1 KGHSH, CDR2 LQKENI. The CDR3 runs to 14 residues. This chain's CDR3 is CASSLQGPPYEQYV. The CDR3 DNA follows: TGTGCCAGCTCGCTACAGGGGCCGCCCTACGAGCAGTACGTC.

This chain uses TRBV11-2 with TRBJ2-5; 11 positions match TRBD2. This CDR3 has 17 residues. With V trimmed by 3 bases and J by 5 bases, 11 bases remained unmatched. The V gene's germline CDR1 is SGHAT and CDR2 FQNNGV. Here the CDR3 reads CASSLFSGRGGGETQYF. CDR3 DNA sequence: TGTGCCAGCAGCTTGTTTAGCGGGAGGGGCGGGGGGGAGACCCAGTACTTC.

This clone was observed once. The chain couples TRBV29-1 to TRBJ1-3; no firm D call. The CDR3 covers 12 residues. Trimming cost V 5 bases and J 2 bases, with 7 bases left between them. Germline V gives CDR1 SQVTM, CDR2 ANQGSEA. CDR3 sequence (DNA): TGCAGCGTTTCAGAGGCTGGAAACACCATATATTTT. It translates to CSVSEAGNTIYF.

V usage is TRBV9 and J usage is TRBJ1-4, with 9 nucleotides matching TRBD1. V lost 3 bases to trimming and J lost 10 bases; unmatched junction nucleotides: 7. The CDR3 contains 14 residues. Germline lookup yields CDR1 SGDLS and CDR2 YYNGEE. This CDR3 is CASSGTGAPGKLFF. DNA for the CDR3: TGTGCCAGCAGCGGGACAGGGGCTCCTGGAAAACTGTTTTTT.

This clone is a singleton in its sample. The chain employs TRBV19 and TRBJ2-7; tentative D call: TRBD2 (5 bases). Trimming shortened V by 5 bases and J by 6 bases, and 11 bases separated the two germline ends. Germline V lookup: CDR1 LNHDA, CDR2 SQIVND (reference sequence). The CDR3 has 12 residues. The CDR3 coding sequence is TGTGCCAGTAGTTTCCGGGGTAGCGAGCAGTACTTC. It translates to CASSFRGSEQYF.

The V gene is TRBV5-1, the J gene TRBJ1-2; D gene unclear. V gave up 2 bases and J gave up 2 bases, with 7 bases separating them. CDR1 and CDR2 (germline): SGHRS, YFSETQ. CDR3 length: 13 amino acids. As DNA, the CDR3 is TGCGCCAGCAGCTTTGCGGGAAACTATGGCTACACCTTC. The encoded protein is CASSFAGNYGYTF. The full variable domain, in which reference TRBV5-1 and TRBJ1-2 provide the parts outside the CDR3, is KAGVTQTPRYLIKTRGQQVTLSCSPISGHRSVSWYQQTPGQGLQFLFEYFSETQRNKGNFPGRFSGRQFSNSRSEMNVSTLELGDSALYLCASSFAGNYGYTFGSGTRLTVV.

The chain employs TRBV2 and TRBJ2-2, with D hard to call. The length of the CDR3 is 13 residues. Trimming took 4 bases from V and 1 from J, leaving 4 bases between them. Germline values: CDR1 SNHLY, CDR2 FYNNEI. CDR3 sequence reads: CASSGQNTGELFF. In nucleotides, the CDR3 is TGTGCCAGCAGTGGGCAGAACACCGGGGAGCTGTTTTTT.

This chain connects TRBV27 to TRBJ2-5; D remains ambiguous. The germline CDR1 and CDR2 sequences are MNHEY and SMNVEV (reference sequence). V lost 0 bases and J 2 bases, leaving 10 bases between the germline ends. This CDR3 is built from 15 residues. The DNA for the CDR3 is TGTGCCAGCAGTTTATCCAGAGCGCAGCAAGAGACCCAGTACTTC. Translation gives CASSLSRAQQETQYF.

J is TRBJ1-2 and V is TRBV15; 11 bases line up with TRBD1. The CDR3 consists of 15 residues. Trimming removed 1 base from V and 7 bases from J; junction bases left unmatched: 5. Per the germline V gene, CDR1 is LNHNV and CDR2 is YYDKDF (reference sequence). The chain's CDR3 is CATSRGGQGEGGYTF. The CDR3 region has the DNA TGTGCCACCAGCAGAGGGGGACAGGGGGAAGGTGGCTACACCTTC. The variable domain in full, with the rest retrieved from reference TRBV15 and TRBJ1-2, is DAMVIQNPRYQVTQFGKPVTLSCSQTLNHNVMYWYQQKSSQAPKLLFHYYDKDFNNEADTPDNFQSRRPNTSFCFLDIRSPGLGDTAMYLCATSRGGQGEGGYTFGSGTRLTVV.

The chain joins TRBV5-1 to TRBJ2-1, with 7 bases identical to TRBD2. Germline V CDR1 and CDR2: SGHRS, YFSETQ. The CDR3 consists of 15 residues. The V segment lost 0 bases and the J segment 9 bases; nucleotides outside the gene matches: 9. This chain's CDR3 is CASSLGAGRAAEQFF. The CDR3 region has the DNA TGCGCCAGCAGCTTGGGGGCAGGGAGGGCCGCTGAGCAGTTCTTC.

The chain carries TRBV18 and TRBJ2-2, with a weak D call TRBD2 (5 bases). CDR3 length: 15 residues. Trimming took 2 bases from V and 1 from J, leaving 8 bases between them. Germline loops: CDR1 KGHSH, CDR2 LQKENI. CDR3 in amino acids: CASSPLEENTGELFF. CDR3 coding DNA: TGTGCCAGCTCACCATTGGAGGAGAACACCGGGGAGCTGTTTTTT.

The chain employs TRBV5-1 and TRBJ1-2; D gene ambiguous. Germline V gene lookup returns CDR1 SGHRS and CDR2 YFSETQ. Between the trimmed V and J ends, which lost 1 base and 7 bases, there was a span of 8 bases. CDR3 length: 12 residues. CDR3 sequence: CASSLTEGGYTF. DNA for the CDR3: TGCGCCAGCAGCTTGACAGAAGGTGGCTACACCTTC.

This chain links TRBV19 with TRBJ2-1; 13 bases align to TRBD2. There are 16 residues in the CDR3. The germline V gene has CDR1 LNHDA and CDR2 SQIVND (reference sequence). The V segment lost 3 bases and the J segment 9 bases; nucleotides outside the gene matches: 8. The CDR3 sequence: CASSIWTSGSTTEQFF. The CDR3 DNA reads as TGTGCCAGTAGTATTTGGACTAGCGGGAGCACCACTGAGCAGTTCTTC.

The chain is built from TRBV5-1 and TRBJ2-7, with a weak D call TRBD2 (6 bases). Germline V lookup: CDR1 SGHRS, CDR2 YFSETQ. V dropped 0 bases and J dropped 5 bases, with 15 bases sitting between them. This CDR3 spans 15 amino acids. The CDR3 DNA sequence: TGCGCCAGCAGCTTGGGCGGAGGGGAATTCAACGAGCAGTACGTC. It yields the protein CASSLGGGEFNEQYV.

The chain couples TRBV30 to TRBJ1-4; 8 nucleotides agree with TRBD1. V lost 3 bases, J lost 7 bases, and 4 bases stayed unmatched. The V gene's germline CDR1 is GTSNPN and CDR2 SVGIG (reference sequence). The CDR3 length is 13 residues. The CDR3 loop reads CAWSLTGAEKLFF. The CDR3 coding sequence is TGTGCCTGGAGCCTGACAGGGGCTGAAAAACTGTTTTTT.

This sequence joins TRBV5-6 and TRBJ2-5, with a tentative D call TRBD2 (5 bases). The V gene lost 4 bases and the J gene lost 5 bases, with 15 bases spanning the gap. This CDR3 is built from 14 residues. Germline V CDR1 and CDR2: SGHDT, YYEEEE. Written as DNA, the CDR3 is TGTGCCAGCAGCCCCGATGGGAGAGGGGAGACCCAGTACTTC. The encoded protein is CASSPDGRGETQYF.

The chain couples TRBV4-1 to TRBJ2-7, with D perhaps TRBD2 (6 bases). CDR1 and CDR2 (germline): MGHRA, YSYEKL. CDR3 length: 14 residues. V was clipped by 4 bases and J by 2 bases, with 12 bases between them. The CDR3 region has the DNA TGCGCCAGCAGCCTTACGGAGGGGCCCTACGAGCAGTACTTC. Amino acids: CASSLTEGPYEQYF.

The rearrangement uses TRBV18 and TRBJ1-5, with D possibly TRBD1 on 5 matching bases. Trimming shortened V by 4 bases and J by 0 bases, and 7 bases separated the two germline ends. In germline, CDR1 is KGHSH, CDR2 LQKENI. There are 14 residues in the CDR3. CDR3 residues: CASSLQDSNQPQHF. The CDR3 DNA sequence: TGTGCCAGCTCACTACAGGATAGCAATCAGCCCCAGCATTTT.

CDR3 in amino acids: CASSERVGSPLHF. The CDR3, as DNA: TGTGCCAGCAGTGAACGGGTTGGTTCACCCCTCCACTTT. The chain joins TRBV2 to TRBJ1-6; no reliable D call. This CDR3 has 13 amino acids. Germline V gene lookup returns CDR1 SNHLY and CDR2 FYNNEI. V lost 2 bases to trimming and J lost 9 bases, with 8 bases between them.